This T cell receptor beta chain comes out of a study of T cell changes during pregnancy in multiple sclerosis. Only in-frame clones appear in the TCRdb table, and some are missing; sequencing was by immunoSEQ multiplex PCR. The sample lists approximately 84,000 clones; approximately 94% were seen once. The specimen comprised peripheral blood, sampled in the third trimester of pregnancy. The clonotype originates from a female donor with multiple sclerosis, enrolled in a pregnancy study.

CDR3 nucleotide sequence: TGTGCCAGCAGCAAGGGACTCCCACTGCGGACCTACGAGCAGTACTTC. Its translation: CASSKGLPLRTYEQYF. This chain joins TRBV7-2 and TRBJ2-7, with D possibly matching TRBD2 (6 bases). The germline V and J ends were trimmed by 5 bases and 2 bases, with 19 bases remaining between them. This CDR3 has 16 amino acids. CDR1 is SGHTA, CDR2 FQGNSA, per germline.